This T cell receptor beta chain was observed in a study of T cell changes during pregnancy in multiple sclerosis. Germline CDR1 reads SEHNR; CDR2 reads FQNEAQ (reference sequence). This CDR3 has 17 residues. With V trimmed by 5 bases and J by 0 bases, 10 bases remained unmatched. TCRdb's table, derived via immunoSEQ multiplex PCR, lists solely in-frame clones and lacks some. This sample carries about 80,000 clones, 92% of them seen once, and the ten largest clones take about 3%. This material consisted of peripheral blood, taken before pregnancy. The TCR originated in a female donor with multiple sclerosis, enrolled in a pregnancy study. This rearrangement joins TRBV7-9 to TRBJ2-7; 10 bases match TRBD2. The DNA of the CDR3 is TGTGCCAGCAGCCCGACTACTAGCGGGATTATCTCCTACGAGCAGTACTTC. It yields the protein CASSPTTSGIISYEQYF.